This TCR beta chain was captured by sequencing in a study of beta chain features in type 1 diabetes. Study conclusions and caveats: Significant though moderate, a shortening of TCRB CDR3s appeared in all four CD4+ subsets of Type 1 diabetes patients.

Of the isolated RNA, all was reverse transcribed, and so the sequenced material was expressed TCRB transcripts. Some clones are missing from TCRdb's copy, which holds only in-frame ones; the method was immunoSEQ multiplex PCR. Among some 350,000 clones listed, 8.5% to 10% were seen once. The germline gives CDR1 SGHRS, CDR2 YFSETQ. V dropped 5 bases and J dropped 0 bases, with 12 bases sitting between them. The CDR3 totals 15 residues. Of note for this clone: The target antigen is unknown.

Sampling consisted of one heparinised blood draw per donor, averaging about 116 mL. All of the sorted populations showed purity greater than 95%. This clonotype originated in a man aged 25-45 years with type 1 diabetes. The specimen sequenced was central memory CD4+ T cells from blood. The chain uses TRBV5-1 and TRBJ2-1; D remains ambiguous. CDR3 loop: CASRPSWGSYNEQFF. The CDR3 bases are TGCGCCAGCAGACCTTCCTGGGGCTCCTACAATGAGCAGTTCTTC.